This T cell receptor (beta chain) emerged from a study of T cells in Graves' hyperthyroidism and ophthalmopathy (dated by TCRdb to the late 2010s). For the wider study: Peripheral blood was collected at initial diagnosis, before any treatment. To identify TCR V-J signatures that set the groups apart, the researchers used a discovery cohort of 100 patients, made up of approximately 43 with Graves' ophthalmopathy and 55 to 65 with stable Graves' hyperthyroidism. An independent validation cohort of under 20 hyperthyroidism patients and more than 15 patients who later progressed to ophthalmopathy tested prospective prediction of ophthalmopathy. The approximately 100 discovery patients were divided at random into training and test sets in a 7:3 ratio. In addition, the study compared T-cell repertoires in thyroid tissue and in blood from about 6 Graves' hyperthyroidism patients. After blood sampling, hyperthyroidism patients were treated with methimazole at a starting dose of 30 mg daily, and ophthalmopathy patients were treated with high-dose intravenous methylprednisolone. The paper describes TCR Vbeta CDR3 sequencing of more than 120 peripheral blood samples, made up of roughly 45 ophthalmopathy patients, roughly 80 hyperthyroidism patients and roughly 17 progressor patients. General conclusions and limits of the study: Ophthalmopathy was separated from stable hyperthyroidism by a 13 V-J signature model, with 87.88% sensitivity and around 81% specificity obtained in cross-validation and 80%/75% obtained in testing. Blood samples also contained most of the expanded thyroid clonotypes (frequency above 0.001), which suggests that blood repertoires may reflect thyroid immune responses. In validation, progression to ophthalmopathy was predicted by the model with roughly 71% sensitivity and just over 72% specificity, a median of about 6 months before onset. No statistical method was used to fix the sample size in advance, and group allocation was not hidden from the investigators.

The CDR3 measures 13 amino acids from cysteine to phenylalanine. Of all the DNA, just the CDR3 is kept, 39 bases in frame from base 1. The germline V gene (reference sequence) supplies CDR1 SGHKS and CDR2 YYEKEE. V and J lose 2 bases and 9 bases, and a span of 12 bases separates them. Concerning this clonotype: Its antigen has not been determined. Base-call qualities are not available, and no considerably larger clone is one nucleotide away.

Hyperthyroidism patients were aged 18 to 65 years and newly diagnosed, with disease duration of less than 2 months. The study excluded patients with uncontrolled infections, other autoimmune diseases, pregnancy or lactation. Clinical symptoms, serum thyroxine and TRAb, thyroid ultrasound, and orbital computed tomography formed the basis for the diagnoses. Blood from progressor patients was collected at the time of first diagnosis with hyperthyroidism, before any ophthalmopathy symptoms had appeared. PBMCs were separated from roughly 9.3 ml of fresh peripheral blood using Ficoll-Paque density gradient centrifugation. Progressor patients were defined as those initially diagnosed with Graves' hyperthyroidism in whom ophthalmopathy developed during follow-up. Total RNA was extracted using Trizol reagent, and RNA quality was assessed on an Agilent 2100 Bioanalyzer. Amplification of TCR beta CDR3 regions was carried out from RNA transcripts. The first round of RT-PCR for the TCR CDR3 was performed with the HTBI primer set and the Qiagen OneStep RT-PCR kit. Libraries were constructed in a second round of multiplex PCR, after which size selection and purification were carried out. The libraries were sequenced on an Illumina HiSeq2000 using paired-end 100 bp reads. For the original study's pipeline: SOAPnuke was used to process the raw data, throwing out any read that contained adapters or uncalled bases, had a mean Phred below 15, or lacked an exact constant-primer or identifier match. High-quality paired reads were merged using COPE v1.2.5, and each unique nucleotide sequence was defined as a clonotype. MiTCR v1.1 was used to align clonotypes to the IMGT TRBV, TRBD and TRBJ reference segments. Analysis was restricted to V-J combinations with a frequency above 0.0001, which covered roughly 99% of repertoires. The TCS score was defined as F50 (clonal expansion) divided by E x V (chaos), with BLOSUM62-based TCRdist calculated between CDR3 peptides within each V-J. Welch's t-statistics and random forest reduced roughly 540 V-J features to roughly 13, which were used in a naive Bayes classifier (R e1071). TCRdb took the public reads, trimmed them with fastp at Q25, ran MiXCR for clone calling and kept in-frame beta chains. Identical CDR3 proteins give one entry, which carries the most common genes and DNA. Clone size and V and J calls follow TCRdb, not the original study. This sample is represented by some 300,000 distinct CDR3 sequences; about an eighth of them were singletons. The top ten constitute roughly 8.5% of the sample.

The sequence came from a woman younger than 45 with Graves' hyperthyroidism that later progressed to Graves' ophthalmopathy. The chain is assembled from TRBV5-5 and TRBJ1-5; the D gene is perhaps TRBD1, from 5 matching bases. The sequencing input was blood. The CDR3 region has the sequence CASSFEGAWPQHF. The DNA reads as follows: TGTGCCAGCAGCTTTGAAGGGGCCTGGCCCCAGCATTTT.